The subject of this entry is one T cell receptor (beta chain). In this sample, this clone turned up a few times. This receptor's antigen is unknown. Base qualities were left out, and no much larger clone turns up one base away. The collaborating institutions used their own protocols to collect whole blood in K2EDTA tubes. For TCRbeta analysis, collaborators shipped samples in one of three forms: frozen whole blood, isolated PBMCs, or DNA extracted from either of those sample types. The junction shows trimming of 4 bases on V and 9 bases on J, plus 16 bases between the germline ends. The germline V gene provides CDR1 MGHRA and CDR2 YSYEKL. The CDR3 goes from the cysteine to the phenylalanine over 13 residues. Of all the DNA, just the CDR3 is kept, 39 bases in frame from base 1. This record comes from a study of blood T cell repertoires in COVID-19 (dated by TCRdb to between 2020 and 2021). About the study as a whole: The collaborator samples originated in the United States, Italy and Spain and spanned the acute and convalescent phases of COVID-19. The material from the prospective study consisted of cDNA or gDNA derived from T cells, B-cell-depleted T cells, or PBMCs. Subjects who had been exposed to COVID-19, were actively infected with it, or had recovered from it provided the deeply sampled blood TCRbeta repertoires that made up the dataset. The repertoires were released in a freely available public database meant as a resource for research on the immune response to SARS-CoV-2. The samples were drawn from the first 160 participants of the ongoing ImmuneRACE study and from under 1,500 subjects provided by 6 global collaborators. A de-identified subject ID, COVID-19 status, age in years and sex were almost always included in the sample metadata. Where available, HLA class I and class II types were taken from metadata supplied by the sample provider and were not determined by assay-based typing.

The paper as a whole reports these results and caveats: The quantity of clinical and demographic metadata differed by source and by participant and was supplied without curation.

TCRbeta CDR3 regions were amplified from genomic DNA by means of the immunoSEQ Assay, a bias-controlled multiplex PCR. The paper's data handling went like this. The number of nucleated cells in each sample was estimated from the amplification of reference gene primers within the assay. Sequence reads were collapsed and filtered to measure the absolute abundance of every unique TCRbeta CDR3 rearrangement. For each sample, productive Simpson clonality was calculated as the square root of Simpson's diversity index across productive rearrangements. TCRdb provides this immuneACCESS table in a form limited to in-frame rearrangements. Some clones are lacking; in checked studies, under half of them reflect an unresolved V gene, and why the rest are absent is not known. V and J calls and clone size are copied from that table; D and trimming were computed from the DNA. The sample table lists approximately 64,000 clones, roughly four fifths of them with a count of one. The top ten clonotypes cover about 0.8% of the sample.

Sequenced: peripheral blood. This clonotype was obtained from a woman between 65 and 79 years old with acute or convalescent COVID-19. The V gene is TRBV4-1 and the J gene is TRBJ2-7; perhaps TRBD2 is the D gene, with 6 bases matching. This receptor has the CDR3 CASSLVRREGQYF. The sequenced DNA is TGCGCCAGCAGCCTAGTAAGGCGGGAAGGGCAGTACTTC.